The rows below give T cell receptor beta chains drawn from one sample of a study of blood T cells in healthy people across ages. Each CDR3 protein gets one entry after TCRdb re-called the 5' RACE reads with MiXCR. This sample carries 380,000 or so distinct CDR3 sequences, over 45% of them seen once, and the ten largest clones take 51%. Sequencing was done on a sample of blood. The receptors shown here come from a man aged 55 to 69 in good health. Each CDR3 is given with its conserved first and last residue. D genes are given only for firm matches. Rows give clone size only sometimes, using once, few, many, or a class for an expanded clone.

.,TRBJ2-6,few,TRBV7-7,TGTGCTAGCAGCCCTCAGGGGGCCAACGTCCTGACTTTC,CASSPQGANVLTF
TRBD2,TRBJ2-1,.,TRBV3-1,TGTGCCAGCAGCCAGGCACGTGGGAGGGCTGGAGGAAATGAGCAGTTCTTC,CASSQARGRAGGNEQFF
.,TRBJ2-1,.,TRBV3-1,TGTGCCAGCAGCCAGGCGGGATTCTCCTACAATGAGCAGTTCTTC,CASSQAGFSYNEQFF
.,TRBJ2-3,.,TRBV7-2,TGTGCCAGCACTCCTGTCGGGCTGGGCACAGATACGCAGTATTTT,CASTPVGLGTDTQYF
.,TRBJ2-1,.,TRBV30,TGTGCCGGGAGGAGGTGGGGGGAGACCCAGTTCTTC,CAGRRWGETQFF
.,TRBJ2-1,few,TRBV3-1,TGTGCCAGCAGCCAACAGGGGAACTACAATGAGCAGTTCTTC,CASSQQGNYNEQFF
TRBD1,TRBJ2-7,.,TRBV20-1,TGCAGTGCCCTGACAGGGGGCTCGCCTTGGAGGCAGTACTTC,CSALTGGSPWRQYF
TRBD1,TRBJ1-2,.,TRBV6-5,TGTGCCAGCGGCGAGGGGGCGGGTGGCTACACCTTC,CASGEGAGGYTF
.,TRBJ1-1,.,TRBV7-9,TGTGCCAGCAGCTTAGTAGGTGGAGATACTAAAGGGGAAGGAGGAGCTTTCTTT,CASSLVGGDTKGEGGAFF
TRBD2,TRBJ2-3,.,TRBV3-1,TGTGCCAGCAGCCAAAGGGCTCTAGCGGCCACAGATATGCAGTATTTT,CASSQRALAATDMQYF
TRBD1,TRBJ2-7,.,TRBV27,TGTGCCAGCAGTCAAACCGGGACAGCCTCCTACGAGCAGTACTTC,CASSQTGTASYEQYF
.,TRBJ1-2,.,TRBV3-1,TGTGCCAGCAGCCAAGAAAGGGACTATGGCTACACCTTC,CASSQERDYGYTF
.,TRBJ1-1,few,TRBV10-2,TGCGCCAGCAGCGCCACAGGGACTGAAGCTTTCTTT,CASSATGTEAFF
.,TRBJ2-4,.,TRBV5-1,TGCGCCAGCAGTACAGGATCTACCAACCAGCAGTACTTC,CASSTGSTNQQYF
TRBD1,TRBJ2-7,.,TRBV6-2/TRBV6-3,TGTGCCAGCAACGAACTTTTCCCGGGACAGTACTCCTACGAGCAGTACTTC,CASNELFPGQYSYEQYF
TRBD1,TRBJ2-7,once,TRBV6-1,TGTGCCAGCAGTGAAGGGACAGGGAAGGGCTACGAGCAGTACTTC,CASSEGTGKGYEQYF
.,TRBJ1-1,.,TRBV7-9,TGTGTCAGCAGCTTCCCCGTGGGGCGGCTCACTGAAGCTTTCTTT,CVSSFPVGRLTEAFF
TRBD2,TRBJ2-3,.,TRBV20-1,TGCAGTGCTAGTTTAGCGGGGGGAGCTAATACGCAGTATTTT,CSASLAGGANTQYF
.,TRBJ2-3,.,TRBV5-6,TGTGCCAGCAGCGTCTACTTCACAGATACGCAGTATTTT,CASSVYFTDTQYF
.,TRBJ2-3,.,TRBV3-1,TGTGCCAGCAGCCAAGCCGTACAGGGTACGCAGTATTTT,CASSQAVQGTQYF
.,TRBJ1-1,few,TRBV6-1,TGTGCCAGCATCCCTGGGTCGAGGGACACTGAAGCTTTCTTT,CASIPGSRDTEAFF
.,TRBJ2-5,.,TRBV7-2,TGTGCCAGCAGCTTAGCGAGGGGTCGGGAGACCCAGTACTTC,CASSLARGRETQYF
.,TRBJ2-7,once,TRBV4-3,TGCGCCAGCAGCCAAGATTTAACGGGGACATCGGGACCCTACGAGCAGTACTTC,CASSQDLTGTSGPYEQYF
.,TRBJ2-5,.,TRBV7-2,TGTGCCAGCAGCTTTAGCGCCCGGGAGACCCAGTACTTC,CASSFSARETQYF
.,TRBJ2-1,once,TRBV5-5,TGTGCCAGCAGCGCTGGACACAATGAGCAGTTCTTC,CASSAGHNEQFF
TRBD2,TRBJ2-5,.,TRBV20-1,TGCAGTGCCAAAATGCCAGCGGGGCGCCAAGAGACCCAGTACTTC,CSAKMPAGRQETQYF
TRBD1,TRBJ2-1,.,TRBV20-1,TGCAGTGCTAGAGGTGGTGACAGGGGGCTCGGTGAGCAGTTCTTC,CSARGGDRGLGEQFF
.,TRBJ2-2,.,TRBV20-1,TGCAGTGCTAGAGTGGGGGTTGTAAACACCGGGGAGCTGTTTTTT,CSARVGVVNTGELFF